The 3 T cell receptor beta chains below were found in one sample sequenced in a study of post-analysis software for immune sequencing data. Study-level points and caveats: With TRBV5-6, TRBV5-1 and TRBV20-1 included, about five TRBV segments were more frequent in patients than in controls.

The authors incorporated unique molecular identifiers into the TCR beta cDNA libraries. TCRdb processed the PCR reads anew with MiXCR; each CDR3 protein has one entry. The profile shows roughly 730,000 distinct CDR3 sequences, less than 35% of them singletons. The antigens of these receptors remain unknown. Sequenced input: blood. These receptors all stem from a girl between 10 and 17 years old with multiple sclerosis.

The chain has TRBV14 and TRBJ2-1, with 7 bases matching TRBD1. The CDR3 is 18 amino acids. The V and J ends lost 1 base and 3 bases, in that order; junction bases with no gene match: 12. The germline gives CDR1 SGHDN, CDR2 FVKESK. The CDR3 bases are TGTGCCAGCAGCCAAGGGACAGGTTGGCGCTCTGGCTACAATGAGCAGTTCTTC. Protein: CASSQGTGWRSGYNEQFF. The full variable domain, in which reference TRBV14 and TRBJ2-1 provide the parts outside the CDR3, is EAGVTQFPSHSVIEKGQTVTLRCDPISGHDNLYWYRRVMGKEIKFLLHFVKESKQDESGMPNNRFLAERTGGTYSTLKVQPAELEDSGVYFCASSQGTGWRSGYNEQFFGPGTRLTVL.

V gene TRBV6-6 combines with J gene TRBJ1-1; D is uncertain. Deletions cut 6 bases from V and 1 base from J, with 18 bases between. CDR3 length: 16 residues. The germline V gene has CDR1 MNHNY and CDR2 SVGAGI (reference sequence). The CDR3 here is CASSLELATRNTEAFF. The CDR3 bases are TGTGCCAGCAGCTTAGAATTGGCCACGAGGAACACTGAAGCTTTCTTT.

In its sample, this clonotype was seen once. The V gene is TRBV29-1, the J gene TRBJ2-7; D possibly uses TRBD1 or TRBD2 (5 bases each). The DNA end is more similar to TRBJ2-1, so the J call may be wrong. The germline gives CDR1 SQVTM, CDR2 ANQGSEA. CDR3 length: 13 amino acids. This CDR3 is CSVGPGATYEQFF. DNA for the CDR3: TGCAGCGTTGGACCCGGGGCGACCTACGAGCAGTTCTTC.